These 29 T cell receptor beta chains originate from one sample sequenced in a study of a mutant IDH1 vaccine in newly diagnosed glioma. Documented time point: week 35, safety follow-up. In the vaccine, a single dose held 300 ug of the mutant IDH1 20-mer peptide, along with topical imiquimod. These receptors are not linked to any known antigen. Sequencing was performed with immunoSEQ multiplex PCR; in TCRdb, only in-frame clones are kept and a portion is missing. This repertoire shows tens of thousands of clones, 80% to 85% found once; its top ten account for less than 15%. The sequencing used PBMCs, collected from a glioma patient whose treatment included an IDH1 peptide vaccine. Receptors were obtained from a man aged 18 to 35 with glioma.

This CDR3 reads CASIRQGRTGNTIYF. The CDR3 DNA is TGTGCCAGCATCCGACAGGGGAGGACTGGAAACACCATATATTTT. The chain couples TRBV6-1 to TRBJ1-3; TRBD1 agrees at 8 bases. Trimming removed 7 bases from V and 2 bases from J; junction bases left unmatched: 7. This CDR3 is built from 15 residues. Per germline, CDR1 MNHNS and CDR2 SASEGT.

V usage is TRBV28 and J usage is TRBJ1-2; D perhaps matches TRBD1 (5 bases). The CDR3 consists of 12 residues. Germline V gene lookup returns CDR1 MDHEN and CDR2 SYDVKM. The V gene lost 4 bases and the J gene lost 7 bases, with 10 bases spanning the gap. Here the CDR3 DNA reads TGTGCCAGCAGTTGGGGGTTCCCTGGCTACACCTTC. Encoded protein: CASSWGFPGYTF.

The gene calls are TRBV7-8 and TRBJ2-1; possibly TRBD2 for D (6 bases). V lost 4 bases and J 6 bases, leaving 19 bases between the germline ends. CDR3 size: 16 residues. Germline assignment: CDR1 SGHVS and CDR2 FQNEAQ. In DNA form, the CDR3 reads TGTGCCAGCAGCTCCACCTGGGGGGAGGTATTCAATGAGCAGTTCTTC. It codes for CASSSTWGEVFNEQFF.

This clone came up a few times. The chain is built from TRBV7-3 and TRBJ1-2; D is possibly TRBD1 (5 bases). The V gene's germline CDR1 is SGHTA and CDR2 FQGTGA. V lost 4 bases and J lost 8, with 23 bases in between. The CDR3 totals 16 residues. The CDR3 region is CASSSWGRLRSGGYTF. The CDR3 nucleotides read TGTGCCAGCAGCTCATGGGGACGGCTACGGTCGGGAGGCTACACCTTC.

This chain joins TRBV27 and TRBJ2-5; D possibly matches TRBD1 or TRBD2 (5 bases each). There are 15 residues in the CDR3. Deletions cut 4 bases from V and 1 base from J, with 13 bases between. In germline, CDR1 is MNHEY, CDR2 SMNVEV (reference sequence). CDR3 sequence: CASSSPRDPQETQYF. The CDR3 nucleotides read TGTGCCAGCAGTTCCCCCCGGGACCCCCAAGAGACCCAGTACTTC.

The chain has TRBV7-9 and TRBJ1-3, with D hard to call. CDR1 and CDR2 (germline): SEHNR, FQNEAQ (reference sequence). V was pared by 5 bases and J by 0 bases, with 14 bases between. The CDR3 covers 16 residues. CDR3 amino acids: CASSRKGGISGNTIYF. The CDR3 DNA is TGTGCCAGCAGCCGGAAGGGAGGCATCTCTGGAAACACCATATATTTT. The whole variable domain, remainder taken from reference TRBV7-9 and TRBJ1-3, is DTGVSQNPRHKITKRGQNVTFRCDPISEHNRLYWYRQTLGQGPEFLTYFQNEAQLEKSRLLSDRFSAERPKGSFSTLEIQRTEQGDSAMYLCASSRKGGISGNTIYFGEGSWLTVV.

Of note for this clone: The identical CDR3 is also encoded by other nucleotide sequences in the sample. The chain carries TRBV5-1 and TRBJ1-1; D gene uncertain. Germline CDR1 is SGHRS and CDR2 is YFSETQ. CDR3 length: 15 amino acids. The V gene lost 0 bases and the J gene lost 0 bases, with 9 bases spanning the gap. DNA of the CDR3: TGCGCCAGCAGCTTGGATCTGGGAATGAACACTGAAGCTTTCTTT. Its protein product is CASSLDLGMNTEAFF.

The chain has TRBV19 and TRBJ2-1; D remains ambiguous. The CDR3 sequence is 15 residues long. V was trimmed by 6 bases and J by 2 bases, leaving 14 bases between them. Germline-derived CDR1 and CDR2 are LNHDA and SQIVND (reference sequence). CDR3 coding DNA: TGTGCCAGTAGCTCAGACGGAGCCACCTACAATGAGCAGTTCTTC. This gives the protein CASSSDGATYNEQFF.

This sequence joins TRBV19 and TRBJ1-1; D call uncertain. Germline V gives CDR1 LNHDA, CDR2 SQIVND (reference sequence). This CDR3 region has 11 residues. V lost 7 bases, J lost 5 bases, and 8 bases lay in between. The chain's CDR3 is CASNKDTEAFF. The CDR3 region has the DNA TGTGCCAGTAACAAAGATACTGAAGCTTTCTTT.

The chain uses TRBV18 and TRBJ1-2; TRBD1 is a possible D gene (5 bases). Germline values: CDR1 KGHSH, CDR2 LQKENI. This CDR3 contains 13 residues. V gave up 3 bases and J gave up 8 bases, with 13 bases separating them. The CDR3 region is CASSPGLMIGYTF. The CDR3 nucleotides read TGTGCCAGCTCACCGGGACTGATGATAGGCTACACCTTC.

The chain links TRBV7-9 to TRBJ2-3; D is possibly TRBD1 (5 bases). Germline values: CDR1 SEHNR, CDR2 FQNEAQ (reference sequence). Between the trimmed V and J ends, which lost 1 base and 2 bases, there was a span of 22 bases. This CDR3 has 19 residues. CDR3 in DNA: TGTGCCAGCAGCTTAGATCACAGGCCCACTCCAGGGTTCACAGATACGCAGTATTTT. Its translation: CASSLDHRPTPGFTDTQYF.

The sample holds a few counts of this clone. The chain is built from TRBV2 and TRBJ1-1; the D gene is possibly TRBD1 (6 bases). Germline V gene sequence: CDR1 SNHLY, CDR2 FYNNEI. The CDR3 extends over 14 amino acids. V lost 6 bases, J lost 2 bases, and 13 bases lay in between. CDR3 amino acids: CASSAGQINTEAFF. DNA of the CDR3: TGTGCCAGCAGCGCTGGACAGATTAACACTGAAGCTTTCTTT.

The V gene is TRBV6-1, the J gene TRBJ2-7; TRBD1 matches 7 bases. Germline V lookup: CDR1 MNHNS, CDR2 SASEGT. Trimming took 1 base from V and 2 from J; bases not matched to a gene: 14. The CDR3 consists of 18 residues. The DNA of the CDR3 is TGTGCCAGCAGTGAAGGACTAAGTGTTTGGGACAGAGCCTACGAGCAGTACTTC. Translated: CASSEGLSVWDRAYEQYF.

This clone qualifies as medium-sized. V usage is TRBV5-8 and J usage is TRBJ2-7; TRBD1 or TRBD2 may be the D gene (5 bases each). The CDR3 covers 14 residues. Per the germline V gene, CDR1 is SGHTS and CDR2 is YDEGEE. V was shortened by 4 bases and J by 6 bases, with 17 bases between the two germline ends. CDR3 loop: CASSTGTFFSEQYF. The CDR3 DNA reads as TGTGCCAGCAGCACGGGGACGTTTTTCTCCGAGCAGTACTTC.

This clone is a singleton in its sample. The junction shows a germline mismatch at one end, possibly a read error. This chain uses TRBV7-7 with TRBJ2-3, with D tentatively TRBD1 or TRBD2 (6 bases each). The germline gives CDR1 SSHAT, CDR2 FNYEAQ (reference sequence). There are 14 residues in the CDR3. CDR3 in DNA: TGTGCTAGCAGCCCCGGGGGCCGACACGATACGCAGTATTTT. Residues: CASSPGGRHDTQYF. Together with reference TRBV7-7 and TRBJ2-3, the CDR3 gives the full variable domain: GAGVSQSPRYKVTKRGQDVTLRCDPISSHATLYWYQQALGQGPEFLTYFNYEAQPDKSGLPSDRFSAERPEGSISTLTIQRTEQRDSAMYRCASSPGGRHDTQYFGPGTRLTVL.

This chain joins TRBV6-6 and TRBJ1-1; D not certain. The CDR3 has 12 amino acids. Trimming removed 5 bases at V and 7 bases at J, with 11 bases between. Germline assignment: CDR1 MNHNY and CDR2 SVGAGI (reference sequence). The CDR3 sequence: CASSPDWNEAFF. CDR3 nucleotide sequence: TGTGCCAGCAGTCCCGACTGGAATGAAGCTTTCTTT.

V is TRBV5-6 and J is TRBJ1-4; 7 bases are shared with TRBD1. J was trimmed by 0 bases and V by 4 bases; bases with no gene match: 3. The CDR3 runs 15 residues. The germline gives CDR1 SGHDT, CDR2 YYEEEE. The CDR3 here is CASSTGQATNEKLFF. CDR3 bases: TGTGCCAGCAGCACTGGACAGGCAACTAATGAAAAACTGTTTTTT. Complete variable domain (other parts from reference TRBV5-6 and TRBJ1-4): DAGVTQSPTHLIKTRGQQVTLRCSPKSGHDTVSWYQQALGQGPQFIFQYYEEEERQRGNFPDRFSGHQFPNYSSELNVNALLLGDSALYLCASSTGQATNEKLFFGSGTQLSVL.

The chain has TRBV11-2 and TRBJ1-2; D unclear. This CDR3 is 14 amino acids long. V was pared by 5 bases and J by 10 bases, with 20 bases between. Germline V CDR1 and CDR2: SGHAT, FQNNGV. CDR3 residues: CASSPSALTVDYTF. CDR3 bases: TGTGCCAGCAGCCCGTCCGCCTTGACGGTAGACTACACCTTC.

The J gene is TRBJ2-1, the V gene TRBV6-6; no reliable D call. The CDR3 extends over 15 amino acids. V was clipped by 7 bases and J by 0 bases, with 13 bases between them. Germline V gene lookup returns CDR1 MNHNY and CDR2 SVGAGI (reference sequence). CDR3 nucleotides: TGTGCCAGCACCTTCACATTGAGCTCCTACAATGAGCAGTTCTTC. This codes for CASTFTLSSYNEQFF.

The chain carries TRBV9 and TRBJ1-1; no reliable D call. Germline V gene lookup returns CDR1 SGDLS and CDR2 YYNGEE. The V gene lost 3 bases and the J gene lost 0 bases, with 12 bases spanning the gap. The CDR3 consists of 15 residues. The DNA of the CDR3 is TGTGCCAGCAGCGCACCTGACAAGATGAACACTGAAGCTTTCTTT. Amino acid sequence: CASSAPDKMNTEAFF.

CDR3 residues: CASSQEYSNQPQHF. CDR3 bases: TGTGCCAGCAGCCAGGAGTATAGCAATCAGCCCCAGCATTTT. The chain is built from TRBV6-6 and TRBJ1-5, with D unresolved. The CDR3 sequence is 14 residues long. Germline V lookup: CDR1 MNHNY, CDR2 SVGAGI (reference sequence). Trimming left V 6 bases short and J 0 bases short, with 9 bases between.

The J gene is TRBJ2-7, the V gene TRBV11-2; 13 nucleotides align to TRBD2. This CDR3 comprises 14 residues. Germline-derived CDR1 and CDR2 are SGHAT and FQNNGV. V lost 5 bases to trimming and J lost 12 bases; unmatched junction nucleotides: 10. CDR3 in DNA: TGTGCCAGCAGCCCCGGACTAGCGGGGGTTAGGGGGTACTTC. Residues: CASSPGLAGVRGYF.

This chain links TRBV28 with TRBJ1-4; 10 positions match TRBD1. The junction had 6 bases not matched to a gene; V was cut back by 5 bases and J by 3 bases. CDR3 length: 16 amino acids. CDR1 is MDHEN, CDR2 SYDVKM, per germline. CDR3 protein: CASSPDRGRANEKLFF. As DNA, the CDR3 is TGTGCCAGCAGTCCAGACAGGGGGCGGGCTAATGAAAAACTGTTTTTT.

This rearrangement joins TRBV27 to TRBJ1-1; 7 bases line up with TRBD1. The CDR3 is made up of 15 amino acids. CDR1 MNHEY and CDR2 SMNVEV come from the germline V gene (reference sequence). With 5 bases clipped from V and 1 base from J, the junction kept 7 bases outside the gene matches. In DNA form, the CDR3 reads TGTGCCAGCAGTATAGAGGGGGCCCGGAACACTGAAGCTTTCTTT. This translates into CASSIEGARNTEAFF.

The V gene is TRBV10-3, the J gene TRBJ2-7; D might be TRBD1 or TRBD2, each matching 5 bases. The CDR3 extends over 17 amino acids. In germline, CDR1 is ENHRY, CDR2 SYGVKD. Trimming took 2 bases from V and 1 from J, leaving 18 bases between them. In DNA, the CDR3 is TGTGCCATCAGTGAGCCAGGCCGGGGCCTCCCATCCTACGAGCAGTACTTC. Its protein product is CAISEPGRGLPSYEQYF.

This clone showed up just once. CDR3 sequence (DNA): TGTGCCAGCAGCGGACTAGCGGGAGGGGCTGTGGAGCAGTACTTC. This gives the protein CASSGLAGGAVEQYF. The chain joins TRBV7-2 to TRBJ2-7, with TRBD2 matching over 15 bases. The trim removed 5 bases at V and 7 bases at J, leaving 6 bases unmatched. Germline assignment: CDR1 SGHTA and CDR2 FQGNSA. The CDR3 loop spans 15 amino acids.

The gene calls are TRBV5-6 and TRBJ2-7; perhaps TRBD2 as D (8 bases). This CDR3 has 15 amino acids. Germline CDR1 reads SGHDT; CDR2 reads YYEEEE. V was trimmed by 3 bases and J by 2 bases, leaving 15 bases between them. The CDR3 DNA sequence: TGTGCCAGCAGCTCGTTAGCGGGGACAGCCTACGAGCAGTACTTC. Its protein product is CASSSLAGTAYEQYF.

The gene calls are TRBV7-6 and TRBJ1-4, with 7 bases aligning to TRBD1. This CDR3 spans 14 amino acids. The germline CDR1 and CDR2 sequences are SGHVS and FNYEAQ. With V trimmed by 5 bases and J by 5 bases, 5 bases remained unmatched. CDR3 loop: CASSLRGPNEKLFF. The CDR3 DNA reads as TGTGCCAGCAGCCTTAGGGGGCCCAATGAAAAACTGTTTTTT.

The genes are TRBV12-5 and TRBJ1-1, with unresolved D. The ends were cut back, 5 bases at V and 2 bases at J, with 18 bases in the middle. The germline V gene has CDR1 LGHNT and CDR2 FRNRAP. CDR3 length: 16 residues. Here the CDR3 DNA reads TGTGCTAGTGGTAGGCGGGGTGGCAGGATAAACACTGAAGCTTTCTTT. Protein product: CASGRRGGRINTEAFF.